This TCR beta chain stems from a study of blood T cell repertoires in COVID-19. Study in general: Collection of acute and convalescent COVID-19 samples took place in the United States, Italy and Spain. Sample material is recorded as cDNA or gDNA derived from T cells, B-cell-depleted T cells, or PBMCs.

Per the original data handling: Researchers report that nucleated cell counts were estimated from reference gene primer amplification. Assay used: immunoSEQ multiplex PCR; TCRdb lists only in-frame clones, some missing. That table gives V, J and clone size, and the DNA gave D and trimming. The sample includes 52,000 or so clones, 65% to 90% of them seen just once. Looked up from germline, CDR1 is SGHAT and CDR2 is FQNNGV. V dropped 5 bases and J dropped 7 bases, with 11 bases sitting between them. CDR3 length: 12 residues. The genes are TRBV11-2 and TRBJ2-5, with unresolved D. The sequenced material came from peripheral blood. The clonotype was recovered from a human donor in a cohort sampled during active COVID-19. The CDR3 reads CASSPGLGTQYF. In DNA, the CDR3 is TGTGCCAGCAGCCCCGGGTTGGGGACCCAGTACTTC.